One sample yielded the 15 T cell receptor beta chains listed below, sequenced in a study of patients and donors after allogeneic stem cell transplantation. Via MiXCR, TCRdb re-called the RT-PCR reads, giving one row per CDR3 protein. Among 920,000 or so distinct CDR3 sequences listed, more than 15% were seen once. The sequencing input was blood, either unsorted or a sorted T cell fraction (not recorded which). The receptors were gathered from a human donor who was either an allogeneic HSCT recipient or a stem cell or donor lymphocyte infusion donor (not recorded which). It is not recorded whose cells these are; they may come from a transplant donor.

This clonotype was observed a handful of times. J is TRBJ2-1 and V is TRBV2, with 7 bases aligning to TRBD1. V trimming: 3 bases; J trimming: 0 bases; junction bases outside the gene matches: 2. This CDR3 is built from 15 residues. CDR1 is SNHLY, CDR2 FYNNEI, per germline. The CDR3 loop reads CASSETGNSYNEQFF. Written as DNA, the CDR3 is TGTGCCAGCAGTGAGACAGGGAACTCCTACAATGAGCAGTTCTTC.

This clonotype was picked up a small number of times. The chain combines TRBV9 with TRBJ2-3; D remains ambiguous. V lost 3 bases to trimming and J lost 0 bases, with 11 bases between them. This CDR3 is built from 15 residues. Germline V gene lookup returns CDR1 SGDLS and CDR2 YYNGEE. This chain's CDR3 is CASSDSPRSTDTQYF. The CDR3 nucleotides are TGTGCCAGCAGCGATTCACCAAGAAGCACAGATACGCAGTATTTT.

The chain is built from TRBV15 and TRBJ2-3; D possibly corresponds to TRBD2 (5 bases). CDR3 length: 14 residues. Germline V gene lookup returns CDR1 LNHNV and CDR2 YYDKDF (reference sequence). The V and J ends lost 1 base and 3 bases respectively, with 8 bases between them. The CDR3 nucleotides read TGTGCCACCAGCAGAGGGGAGAAAACAGATACGCAGTATTTT. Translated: CATSRGEKTDTQYF.

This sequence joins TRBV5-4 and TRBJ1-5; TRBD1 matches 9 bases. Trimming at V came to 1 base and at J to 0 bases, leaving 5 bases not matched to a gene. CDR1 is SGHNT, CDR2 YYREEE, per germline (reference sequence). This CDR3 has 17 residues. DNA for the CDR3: TGTGCCAGCAGCTTGCGAAGGACAGGGGATAGCAATCAGCCCCAGCATTTT. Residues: CASSLRRTGDSNQPQHF. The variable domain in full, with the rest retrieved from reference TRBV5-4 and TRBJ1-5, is ETGVTQSPTHLIKTRGQQVTLRCSSQSGHNTVSWYQQALGQGPQFIFQYYREEENGRGNFPPRFSGLQFPNYSSELNVNALELDDSALYLCASSLRRTGDSNQPQHFGDGTRLSIL.

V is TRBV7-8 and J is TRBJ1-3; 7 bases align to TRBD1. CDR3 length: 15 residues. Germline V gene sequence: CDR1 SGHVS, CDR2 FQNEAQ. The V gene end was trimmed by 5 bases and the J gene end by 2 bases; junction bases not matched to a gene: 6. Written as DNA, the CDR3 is TGTGCCAGCAGCGGGGGACAGACAACTGGAAACACCATATATTTT. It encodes CASSGGQTTGNTIYF.

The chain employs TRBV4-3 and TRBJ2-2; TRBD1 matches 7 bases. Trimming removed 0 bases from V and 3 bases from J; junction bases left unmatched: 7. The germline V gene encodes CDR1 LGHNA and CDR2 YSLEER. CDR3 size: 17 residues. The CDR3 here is CASSQDRGWWDTGELFF. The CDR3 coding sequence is TGCGCCAGCAGCCAAGACAGGGGGTGGTGGGACACCGGGGAGCTGTTTTTT.

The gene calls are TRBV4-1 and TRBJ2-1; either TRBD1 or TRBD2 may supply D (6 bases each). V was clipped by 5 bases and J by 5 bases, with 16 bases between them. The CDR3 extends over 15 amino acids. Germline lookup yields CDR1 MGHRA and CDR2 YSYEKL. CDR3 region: CASSKGVAAHNEQFF. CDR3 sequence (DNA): TGCGCCAGCAGCAAGGGGGTAGCGGCCCACAATGAGCAGTTCTTC.

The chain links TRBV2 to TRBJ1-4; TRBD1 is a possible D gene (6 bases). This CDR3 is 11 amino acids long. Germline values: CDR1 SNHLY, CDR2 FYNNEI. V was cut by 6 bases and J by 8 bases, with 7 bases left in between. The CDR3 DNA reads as TGTGCCAGCAGGAGGGGGGAAAAACTGTTTTTT. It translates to CASRRGEKLFF.

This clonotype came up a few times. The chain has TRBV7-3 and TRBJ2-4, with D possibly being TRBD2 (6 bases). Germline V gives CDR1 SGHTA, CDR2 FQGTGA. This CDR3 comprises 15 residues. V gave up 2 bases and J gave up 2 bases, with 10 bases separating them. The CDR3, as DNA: TGTGCCAGCAGCTTAGGGGGGATGACCAAAAACATTCAGTACTTC. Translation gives CASSLGGMTKNIQYF.

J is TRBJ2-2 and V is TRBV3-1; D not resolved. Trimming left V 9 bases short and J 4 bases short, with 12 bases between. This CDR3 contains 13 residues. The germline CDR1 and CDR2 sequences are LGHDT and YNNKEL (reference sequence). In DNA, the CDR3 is TGTGCCAGTCAGTTTACCGGCACCGGGGAGCTGTTTTTT. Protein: CASQFTGTGELFF.

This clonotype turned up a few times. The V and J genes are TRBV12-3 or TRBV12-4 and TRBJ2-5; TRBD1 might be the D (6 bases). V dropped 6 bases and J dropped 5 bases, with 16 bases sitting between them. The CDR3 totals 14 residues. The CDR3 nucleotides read TGTGCCAGCAGAACTGGATCTAGGGGGGAGACCCAGTACTTC. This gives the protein CASRTGSRGETQYF.

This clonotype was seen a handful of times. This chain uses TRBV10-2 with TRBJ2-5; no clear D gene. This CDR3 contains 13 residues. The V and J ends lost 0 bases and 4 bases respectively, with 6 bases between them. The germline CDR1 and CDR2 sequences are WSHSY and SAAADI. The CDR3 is CASSESRRETQYF. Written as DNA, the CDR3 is TGCGCCAGCAGTGAGTCTAGAAGAGAGACCCAGTACTTC.

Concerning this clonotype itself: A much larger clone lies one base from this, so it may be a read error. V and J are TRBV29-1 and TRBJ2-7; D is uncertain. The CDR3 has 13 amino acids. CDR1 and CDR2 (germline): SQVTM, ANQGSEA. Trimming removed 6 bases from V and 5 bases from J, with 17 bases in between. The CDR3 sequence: CSVGKGSPNEQYF. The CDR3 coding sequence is TGCAGCGTGGGAAAAGGGTCACCCAACGAGCAGTACTTC.

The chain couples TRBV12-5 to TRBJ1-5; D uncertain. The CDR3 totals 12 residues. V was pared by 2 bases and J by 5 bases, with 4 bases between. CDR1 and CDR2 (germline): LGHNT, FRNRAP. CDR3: CASGLLHQPQHF. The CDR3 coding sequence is TGTGCTAGTGGTTTGTTGCATCAGCCCCAGCATTTT.

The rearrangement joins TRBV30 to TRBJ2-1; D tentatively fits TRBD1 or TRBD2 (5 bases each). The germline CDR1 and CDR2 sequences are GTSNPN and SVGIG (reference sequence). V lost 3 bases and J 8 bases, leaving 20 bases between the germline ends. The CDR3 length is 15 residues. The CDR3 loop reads CAWRKGLRTTDEQFF. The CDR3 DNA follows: TGTGCCTGGAGGAAAGGACTCCGGACGACAGATGAGCAGTTCTTC.